Shown below are 13 T cell receptor beta chains from a single sample sequenced in a study of shared clonotypes between healthy human individuals. Here immunoSEQ multiplex PCR was the method, and the copy in TCRdb shows in-frame clones only, minus some. The table shows about 590,000 clones, with around 95% occurring only once. Naive CD8 cells comprised CD45RO-negative, CCR7-positively selected cells, excluding terminally differentiated effector memory CD45RA+ cells. The specimen sequenced was naive CD8+ T cells sorted from blood. Receptors were obtained from a woman aged 30 to 39 in good health.

This chain connects TRBV11-2 to TRBJ2-7; 7 nucleotides agree with TRBD2. V gave up 4 bases and J gave up 2 bases; unmatched junction bases: 5. Germline V gene data show CDR1 as SGHAT and CDR2 as FQNNGV. This CDR3 has 14 amino acids. The chain's CDR3 is CASSSLAGTYEQYF. The CDR3 nucleotides read TGTGCCAGCAGCTCTTTAGCGGGCACCTACGAGCAGTACTTC. Together with reference TRBV11-2 and TRBJ2-7, the CDR3 gives the full variable domain: EAGVAQSPRYKIIEKRQSVAFWCNPISGHATLYWYQQILGQGPKLLIQFQNNGVVDDSQLPKDRFSAERLKGVDSTLKIQPAKLEDSAVYLCASSSLAGTYEQYFGPGTRLTVT.

The chain carries TRBV19 and TRBJ2-7, with 7 bases lining up with TRBD2. The CDR3 runs 15 residues. J was trimmed by 3 bases and V by 6 bases; bases with no gene match: 11. Germline values: CDR1 LNHDA, CDR2 SQIVND (reference sequence). The CDR3 DNA reads as TGTGCCAGTAGCCTCTTCGGGCGGGGGAGCTACGAGCAGTACTTC. It is translated as CASSLFGRGSYEQYF.

The chain carries TRBV28 and TRBJ2-7; 7 bases align to TRBD1. Germline lookup yields CDR1 MDHEN and CDR2 SYDVKM. The J segment lost 2 bases and the V segment lost 5 bases, leaving 9 bases of the junction unmatched. The CDR3 runs 15 residues. The chain's CDR3 is CASSTEQGLAYEQYF. In DNA, the CDR3 is TGTGCCAGCAGTACTGAACAGGGGTTGGCCTACGAGCAGTACTTC.

V is TRBV19 and J is TRBJ1-5; weak D call: TRBD1 (5 bases). V lost 5 bases and J lost 5, with 25 bases in between. The germline CDR1 and CDR2 sequences are LNHDA and SQIVND (reference sequence). The CDR3 has 18 amino acids. This CDR3 is CASSPREQVSLQDQPQHF. The CDR3 region has the DNA TGTGCCAGTAGTCCGCGCGAACAGGTCTCTCTCCAGGATCAGCCCCAGCATTTT.

Of note for this clone: A read error may produce the germline difference seen at one junction end. The gene calls are TRBV5-1 and TRBJ2-5, with 8 positions matching TRBD1. Germline V lookup: CDR1 SGHRS, CDR2 YFSETQ. The CDR3 is 11 amino acids. The CDR3 is CASSLGQGFHF. DNA for the CDR3: TGCGCCAGCAGCTTGGGACAGGGGTTTCACTTC.

The chain carries TRBV10-3 and TRBJ1-1; D not certain. This CDR3 is built from 15 residues. CDR1 and CDR2 (germline): ENHRY, SYGVKD. V lost 0 bases, J lost 0 bases, and 8 bases lay in between. The CDR3 reads CAISESQELNTEAFF. The CDR3 bases are TGTGCCATCAGTGAGTCGCAGGAGCTGAACACTGAAGCTTTCTTT.

The V gene is TRBV10-1, the J gene TRBJ2-3, with D unresolved. Germline values: CDR1 WNHNN, CDR2 SYGVQD (reference sequence). Trimming took off 3 bases at V and 2 bases at J, with 12 bases between the two ends. This CDR3 region has 15 residues. CDR3 region: CASSDLTIDTDTQYF. The CDR3 bases are TGCGCCAGCAGTGATTTAACTATTGACACAGATACGCAGTATTTT.

The chain couples TRBV5-1 to TRBJ1-1, with 9 bases that match TRBD1. CDR1 and CDR2 from the germline V gene are SGHRS and YFSETQ. This CDR3 has 14 residues. Trimming at V came to 4 bases and at J to 4 bases, leaving 5 bases not matched to a gene. The CDR3 loop reads CASSEGQGVTEAFF. CDR3 DNA sequence: TGCGCCAGCAGCGAGGGACAGGGAGTCACTGAAGCTTTCTTT. The full variable domain, completed using reference TRBV5-1 and TRBJ1-1, is KAGVTQTPRYLIKTRGQQVTLSCSPISGHRSVSWYQQTPGQGLQFLFEYFSETQRNKGNFPGRFSGRQFSNSRSEMNVSTLELGDSALYLCASSEGQGVTEAFFGQGTRLTVV.

The rearrangement uses TRBV5-4 and TRBJ2-5; tentatively, D is TRBD1 (5 bases). Germline CDR1 reads SGHNT; CDR2 reads YYREEE (reference sequence). V was clipped by 0 bases and J by 4 bases, with 7 bases between them. The CDR3 spans 13 residues. The CDR3 sequence is CASSLERGETQYF. The CDR3 bases are TGTGCCAGCAGCTTGGAAAGGGGAGAGACCCAGTACTTC.

In its sample, this clone was seen once. The CDR3 bases are TGTGCCAGCAGCGACCGGGTCACGGATGAAAAACTGTTTTTT. It codes for CASSDRVTDEKLFF. The V and J genes are TRBV9 and TRBJ1-4; no firm D call. CDR1 SGDLS and CDR2 YYNGEE come from the germline V gene. The CDR3 has 14 amino acids. Between the trimmed V and J ends, which lost 3 bases and 6 bases, there was a span of 12 bases.

On this clone: Mismatch with germline at one junction end may stem from a read error. The V call is TRBV11-3, the J call TRBJ2-7; D may be TRBD2 (5 bases). The germline CDR1 and CDR2 sequences are SGHNT and YENEEA. The CDR3 length is 8 residues. CDR3 protein: CASSSGNF. In nucleotides, the CDR3 is TGTGCCAGCAGCTCGGGAAACTTC.

The chain has TRBV6-6 and TRBJ1-4; perhaps TRBD1 as D (6 bases). The germline V gene encodes CDR1 MNHNY and CDR2 SVGAGI (reference sequence). V shed 4 bases and J shed 3 bases, with 9 bases lying between them. The CDR3 totals 14 residues. The CDR3 DNA is TGTGCCAGCAGTTCAGGGGTGTCTAATGAAAAACTGTTTTTT. As protein: CASSSGVSNEKLFF.

V is TRBV11-2 and J is TRBJ1-2; D call uncertain. Per germline, CDR1 SGHAT and CDR2 FQNNGV. CDR3 size: 15 residues. V lost 5 bases to trimming and J lost 4 bases, with 17 bases between them. The DNA for the CDR3 is TGTGCCAGCAGCGGAGTCGCGGCGGGGAGCTATGGCTACACCTTC. Its protein product is CASSGVAAGSYGYTF.